The 12 T cell receptor beta chains reported below all come from one sample, sequenced in a study of cytomegalovirus exposure and HLA in healthy donors. 13 Jbeta primers and 60 Vbeta primers were used for the PCR. The table came from immunoSEQ multiplex PCR; TCRdb's copy has only in-frame clones and leaves some out. This repertoire shows around 130,000 clones, about four fifths found once; its top ten account for about 4%. The sample consisted of PBMCs. These receptors were obtained from a woman aged 40 to 50 in good health and CMV-seronegative.

The J gene is TRBJ1-4, the V gene TRBV4-2; D is unclear. Trimming removed 0 bases at V and 8 bases at J, with 16 bases between. The germline V gene has CDR1 LGHNA and CDR2 YNFKEQ. The CDR3 is 16 amino acids. In DNA form, the CDR3 reads TGTGCCAGCAGCCAAGATCTGGCGCGGGGATCCGAAAAACTGTTTTTT. Protein: CASSQDLARGSEKLFF.

Only one count was recorded for this clone. The genes are TRBV6-5 and TRBJ1-1; TRBD1 might be the D (5 bases). The CDR3 consists of 15 residues. V was cut by 6 bases and J by 1 base, with 15 bases left in between. Germline V gives CDR1 MNHEY, CDR2 SVGAGI. CDR3 sequence: CASSLKTAGNTEAFF. The CDR3, as DNA: TGTGCCAGCAGCCTTAAGACAGCGGGGAACACTGAAGCTTTCTTT.

V and J are TRBV27 and TRBJ2-2; D not resolved. This CDR3 spans 13 amino acids. CDR1 is MNHEY, CDR2 SMNVEV, per germline (reference sequence). Between the trimmed V and J ends, which lost 4 bases and 1 base, there was a span of 4 bases. The CDR3 region is CASSSGNTGELFF. CDR3 DNA: TGTGCCAGCAGTTCAGGGAACACCGGGGAGCTGTTTTTT.

The V and J genes are TRBV7-2 and TRBJ2-3; unclear D gene. The V gene lost 6 bases and the J gene lost 3 bases, with 16 bases spanning the gap. The CDR3 length is 15 residues. Germline V gene sequence: CDR1 SGHTA, CDR2 FQGNSA. Written as DNA, the CDR3 is TGTGCCAGCAGAGTAGCCTCCCCGGGTACAGATACGCAGTATTTT. This sequence encodes CASRVASPGTDTQYF.

CDR3 nucleotide sequence: TGTGCCAGCAGCAATCTCGACAGCGTTCTGGATCAGCCCCAGCATTTT. It specifies CASSNLDSVLDQPQHF. V and J are TRBV7-9 and TRBJ1-5; TRBD1 might be the D (5 bases). Germline CDR1 and CDR2: SEHNR and FQNEAQ (reference sequence). V lost 5 bases and J 5 bases, leaving 19 bases between the germline ends. CDR3 length: 16 amino acids.

This clone was seen a few times. The sample contains more than one DNA sequence encoding this CDR3. The V gene is TRBV19, the J gene TRBJ2-3; 11 bases fit TRBD2. Germline CDR1 reads LNHDA; CDR2 reads SQIVND (reference sequence). V trimming: 1 base; J trimming: 1 base; junction bases outside the gene matches: 1. The CDR3 is 16 amino acids. The CDR3 sequence: CASSIGGLAGTDTQYF. In DNA, the CDR3 is TGTGCCAGTAGTATAGGGGGACTAGCGGGCACAGATACGCAGTATTTT. The variable domain in full, completed from reference TRBV19 and TRBJ2-3, reads DGGITQSPKYLFRKEGQNVTLSCEQNLNHDAMYWYRQDPGQGLRLIYYSQIVNDFQKGDIAEGYSVSREKKESFPLTVTSAQKNPTAFYLCASSIGGLAGTDTQYFGPGTRLTVL.

The chain recombines TRBV6-1 with TRBJ2-2; 9 nucleotides line up with TRBD1. With 0 bases clipped from V and 6 bases from J, the junction kept 5 bases outside the gene matches. The CDR3 loop spans 16 amino acids. Germline V gene data show CDR1 as MNHNS and CDR2 as SASEGT. The CDR3 sequence: CASSEAGTGISGELFF. CDR3 nucleotide sequence: TGTGCCAGCAGTGAAGCGGGGACAGGGATTTCCGGGGAGCTGTTTTTT.

This rearrangement joins TRBV27 to TRBJ1-4, with a weak D call TRBD1 (6 bases). The CDR3 is 15 residues long. Germline-derived CDR1 and CDR2 are MNHEY and SMNVEV (reference sequence). With 7 bases removed from V and 7 bases from J, the gap between germline ends came to 19 bases. DNA for the CDR3: TGTGCCAGCAAACTTCAGGGGCTTCTTAGTGAAAAACTGTTTTTT. Translating gives CASKLQGLLSEKLFF.

This clone was detected once. V is TRBV2 and J is TRBJ2-7; 8 bases agree with TRBD1. This CDR3 is 10 amino acids long. Germline CDR1 SNHLY, CDR2 FYNNEI. The J segment lost 12 bases and the V segment lost 8 bases, leaving 6 bases of the junction unmatched. DNA for the CDR3: TGTGCCAGCCACAAACAGGGGGTGTACTTC. Amino acids: CASHKQGVYF.

Of note for this clone: Other DNA sequences within the sample encode an identical CDR3. The rearrangement links TRBV4-3 to TRBJ2-5; D might be TRBD2 (5 bases). Trimming took 0 bases from V and 2 from J, leaving 10 bases between them. CDR1 and CDR2 (germline): LGHNA, YSLEER. The CDR3 is made up of 15 amino acids. The DNA of the CDR3 is TGCGCCAGCAGCCAAGATAGAGGGTTACAAGAGACCCAGTACTTC. It encodes CASSQDRGLQETQYF.

The chain uses TRBV4-3 and TRBJ1-1; D possibly corresponds to TRBD1 (6 bases). V was trimmed by 7 bases and J by 0 bases, leaving 18 bases between them. The germline CDR1 and CDR2 sequences are LGHNA and YSLEER. The CDR3 has 16 amino acids. CDR3 bases: TGCGCCAGCACGTCAGGGGTGGTGGGTATGAACACTGAAGCTTTCTTT. It yields the protein CASTSGVVGMNTEAFF.

The chain recombines TRBV5-1 with TRBJ2-7, with TRBD1 matching 7 bases. The length of the CDR3 is 16 residues. J gave up 4 bases and V 0 bases, and 10 bases lay outside the gene matches. The germline V gene encodes CDR1 SGHRS and CDR2 YFSETQ. CDR3 in amino acids: CASSLAPETRGYEQYF. The CDR3 nucleotides are TGCGCCAGCAGCTTGGCCCCAGAAACCAGGGGGTACGAGCAGTACTTC.